The entry that follows covers one TCR beta chain sequence. What it binds is not known. The data belong to a study of STAT5B mutations in CD4+ large granular lymphocyte leukemia. Whole-study findings and limits: CD4-sorted patient repertoires seemed more clonal than healthy CD4+ repertoires.

Assay used: immunoSEQ multiplex PCR; TCRdb lists only in-frame clones, some missing. The sample has fewer than 45,000 clones; approximately 86% are singletons. Germline CDR1 and CDR2: MRHNA and SNTAGT. This CDR3 comprises 14 residues. The ends lost 6 bases at V and 3 bases at J; junction bases unmatched: 4. The gene calls are TRBV6-4 and TRBJ1-1, with TRBD1 identical over 10 bases. The receptor's source is a human donor in good health. The sample comprised CD4+ T cells from blood buffy coats. CDR3 sequence: CASRMTGGYTEAFF. In nucleotides, the CDR3 is TGTGCCAGCAGGATGACAGGGGGCTACACTGAAGCTTTCTTT.